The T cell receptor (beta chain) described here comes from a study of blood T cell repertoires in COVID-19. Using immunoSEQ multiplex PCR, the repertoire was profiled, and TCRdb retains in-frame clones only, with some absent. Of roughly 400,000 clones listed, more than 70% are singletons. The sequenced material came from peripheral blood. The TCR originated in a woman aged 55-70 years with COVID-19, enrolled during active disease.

The DNA of the CDR3 is TGTGCCAGCACCTCAAGACAGGGGAGGAATGAGCAGTTCTTC. It translates to CASTSRQGRNEQFF. The chain combines TRBV4-2 with TRBJ2-1; 8 bases are shared with TRBD1. The CDR3 covers 14 residues. Germline CDR1 LGHNA, CDR2 YNFKEQ. Trimming removed 7 bases from V and 7 bases from J; junction bases left unmatched: 9.